This T cell receptor beta chain came from a study of CD8 T cells in ankylosing spondylitis. One entry per CDR3 protein results from TCRdb running MiXCR on the 5' RACE reads. This table holds some 250,000 distinct CDR3 sequences, about 24% found once. Notes on the study in general: The clones that were linked to disease were reported to be significantly enriched in matched synovial fluid samples from ankylosing spondylitis patients. Typical of ankylosing spondylitis blood, it appeared, was a TCR beta motif of 7 or 8 highly homologous variants.

Many counts were recorded for this clonotype. Its specificity is not known. Specimen: blood, either unsorted or a sorted T cell fraction (not recorded which). The sequence was collected from a male donor with ankylosing spondylitis or in good health (not recorded which).

The CDR3 region is CASSAYSGGGETQYF. The CDR3 DNA reads TGTGCCAGCAGCGCCTATTCAGGGGGCGGGGAGACCCAGTACTTC. The rearrangement links TRBV5-6 to TRBJ2-5; 8 positions match TRBD1. With 4 bases clipped from V and 5 bases from J, the junction kept 10 bases outside the gene matches. This CDR3 contains 15 residues. In germline, CDR1 is SGHDT, CDR2 YYEEEE.